This T cell receptor beta chain was captured in a study of blood T cell repertoires in COVID-19. The V end was cut by 5 bases, the J end by 0 bases, with 8 bases between. In germline, CDR1 is MNHNY, CDR2 SVGAGI (reference sequence). This CDR3 is 15 amino acids long. How the authors handled the data: Cell counts per sample came from amplifying reference gene primers. TCRdb's table, derived via immunoSEQ multiplex PCR, lists solely in-frame clones and lacks some. The V and J calls and clone size were taken over from that table, and D and trimming were inferred from the DNA. The profile shows approximately 90,000 clones, 65% to 90% of them singletons.

This clonotype was sampled from a woman older than 75 with acute or convalescent COVID-19. Sequenced: peripheral blood. V is TRBV6-6 and J is TRBJ1-6; D ambiguous. The CDR3 DNA is TGTGCCAGCAGTCGACTGAGCTCCTATAATTCACCCCTCCACTTT. Encoded protein: CASSRLSSYNSPLHF.